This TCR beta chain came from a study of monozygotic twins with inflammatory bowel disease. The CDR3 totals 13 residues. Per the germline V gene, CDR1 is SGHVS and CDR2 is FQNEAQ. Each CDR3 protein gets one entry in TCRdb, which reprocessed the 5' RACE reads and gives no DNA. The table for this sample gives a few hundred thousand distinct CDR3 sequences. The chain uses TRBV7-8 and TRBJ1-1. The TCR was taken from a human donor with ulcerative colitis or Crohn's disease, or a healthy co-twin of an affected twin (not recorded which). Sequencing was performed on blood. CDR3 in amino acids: CASSLVEGTEAFF. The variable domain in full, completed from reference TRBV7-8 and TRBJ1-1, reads GAGVSQSPRYKVAKRGQDVALRCDPISGHVSLFWYQQALGQGPEFLTYFQNEAQLDKSGLPSDRFFAERPEGSVSTLKIQRTQQEDSAVYLCASSLVEGTEAFFGQGTRLTVV.